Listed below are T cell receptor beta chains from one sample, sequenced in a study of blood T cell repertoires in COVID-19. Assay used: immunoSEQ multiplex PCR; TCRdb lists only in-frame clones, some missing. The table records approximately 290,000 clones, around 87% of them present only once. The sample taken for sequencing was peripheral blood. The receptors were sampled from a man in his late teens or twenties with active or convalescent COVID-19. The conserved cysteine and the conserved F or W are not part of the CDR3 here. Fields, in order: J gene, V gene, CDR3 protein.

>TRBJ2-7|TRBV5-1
ASSLDRTPSYEQY
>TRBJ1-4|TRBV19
ASSIMWGSSANEKLF
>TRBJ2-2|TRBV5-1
ASSLDSMNTGELF
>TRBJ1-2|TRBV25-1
ASSKGFIGYT
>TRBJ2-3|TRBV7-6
ASSPRGLTTGTDTQY
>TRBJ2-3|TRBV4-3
ASSQEIYGGGVGTDTQY
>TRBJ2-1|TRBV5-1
ASRSLQGAPSDEQF
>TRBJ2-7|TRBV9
ASSVDSSYEQY
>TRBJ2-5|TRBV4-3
ASSQGTSEETQY
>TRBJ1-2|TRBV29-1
SVGQGDFFDYGYT
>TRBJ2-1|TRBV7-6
ASSLRRSSYNEQF
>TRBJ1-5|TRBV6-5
ASSLRGNSNQPQH
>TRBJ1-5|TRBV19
ASRDPVRGRKQPQH
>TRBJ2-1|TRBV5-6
ASSLVLADNEQF
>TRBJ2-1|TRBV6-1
ASSEGRGLAGGGYNEQF
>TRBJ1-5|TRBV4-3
ASSQDRWEWGQPQH
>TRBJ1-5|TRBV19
ASGGGNQPQH
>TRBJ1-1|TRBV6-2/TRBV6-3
ASSYSYGNTEAF
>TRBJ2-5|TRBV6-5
ASRGEGRETQY
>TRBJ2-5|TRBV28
ASSFSGKETQY
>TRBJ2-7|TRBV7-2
ASSLAGGTSSYEQY